Presented here are 15 T cell receptor beta chains from one specimen sequenced in a study of shared clonotypes between healthy human individuals. The data were produced by immunoSEQ multiplex PCR, yet TCRdb's version contains in-frame clones alone and is incomplete. The sample has around 2,000,000 clones, 95% seen once. Sequencing was performed on naive CD4+ T cells sorted from blood. The subset here: CD45RA+ positively selected. The receptors come from a man aged 18 to 29 in good health.

The chain is built from TRBV6-5 and TRBJ2-4, with D possibly being TRBD1 (6 bases). Germline values: CDR1 MNHEY, CDR2 SVGAGI. The CDR3 loop spans 16 amino acids. The V end was cut by 3 bases, the J end by 2 bases, with 14 bases between. For the CDR3, the DNA is TGTGCCAGCAGTTATGGGCCCACAGGGACCAAAAACATTCAGTACTTC. Translated, it gives CASSYGPTGTKNIQYF.

As concerns this clone: Its ends do not fully match the called genes, so a read error is possible. The chain recombines TRBV4-1 with TRBJ2-4, with D perhaps TRBD2 (5 bases). Germline loops: CDR1 MGHRA, CDR2 YSYEKL. The CDR3 contains 16 residues. CDR3 DNA sequence: TGCGCCAGCAGCCAAGATATCAGGACTGCCTCCTACCTGATCATCTTC. Its translation: CASSQDIRTASYLIIF.

The chain employs TRBV7-3 and TRBJ2-1; D might be TRBD1 (6 bases). Trimming took off 5 bases at V and 3 bases at J, with 8 bases between the two ends. The length of the CDR3 is 13 residues. Per germline, CDR1 SGHTA and CDR2 FQGTGA. The DNA of the CDR3 is TGTGCCAGCAGCGTACAGGGCTACAATGAGCAGTTCTTC. Translation gives CASSVQGYNEQFF.

The genes are TRBV7-9 and TRBJ2-1, with 7 bases that match TRBD2. The V and J ends lost 5 bases and 2 bases, in that order; junction bases with no gene match: 3. The CDR3 is made up of 14 amino acids. CDR1 and CDR2 from the germline V gene are SEHNR and FQNEAQ (reference sequence). CDR3 nucleotides: TGTGCCAGCAGCCCCAGCGGGGCCTACAATGAGCAGTTCTTC. Its translation is CASSPSGAYNEQFF.

This clone was counted a single time. A read error may be the cause here, since a much bigger clone is one base away. The V call is TRBV14, the J call TRBJ1-3; the D is unclear. Trimming removed 1 base from V and 3 bases from J, with 1 base in between. Germline CDR1 reads SGHDN; CDR2 reads FVKESK. This CDR3 contains 12 residues. The CDR3 protein is CASSQGGNTIYF. In DNA form, the CDR3 reads TGTGCCAGCAGCCAAGGTGGAAACACCATATATTTT.

The rearrangement links TRBV30 to TRBJ2-7; D may be TRBD1 (5 bases). Trimming pared 0 bases from V and 5 bases from J, leaving 11 bases between. Germline CDR1 reads GTSNPN; CDR2 reads SVGIG (reference sequence). This CDR3 has 13 residues. CDR3 in DNA: TGTGCCTGGAGTGTACAGGTCACCCACGAGCAGTACTTC. It translates to CAWSVQVTHEQYF.

The genes are TRBV5-1 and TRBJ2-7; D may correspond to TRBD1 or TRBD2 (5 bases each). V lost 0 bases and J 4 bases, leaving 14 bases between the germline ends. CDR3 length: 15 residues. In germline, CDR1 is SGHRS, CDR2 YFSETQ. CDR3 sequence reads: CASSLESWGSYEQYF. As DNA, the CDR3 is TGCGCCAGCAGCTTGGAGTCTTGGGGGTCGTACGAGCAGTACTTC.

The sample holds one count of this clone. CDR3 region: CASSFRVSGTEAFF. The CDR3 nucleotides are TGTGCCAGCAGTTTCCGGGTCTCAGGCACTGAAGCTTTCTTT. The chain is built from TRBV6-5 and TRBJ1-1; no firm D call. V lost 4 bases, J lost 4 bases, and 13 bases lay in between. The CDR3 covers 14 residues. Germline V lookup: CDR1 MNHEY, CDR2 SVGAGI.

V is TRBV9 and J is TRBJ2-7, with 8 positions matching TRBD2. The CDR3 covers 15 residues. V was clipped by 4 bases and J by 6 bases; unmatched bases: 12. Germline loops: CDR1 SGDLS, CDR2 YYNGEE. CDR3 in amino acids: CASSPRAAGGSEQYF. The CDR3 bases are TGTGCCAGCAGCCCCCGCGCCGCGGGGGGTAGCGAGCAGTACTTC.

The genes are TRBV5-1 and TRBJ2-3; unclear D gene. The CDR3 length is 14 residues. CDR1 SGHRS and CDR2 YFSETQ come from the germline V gene. V shed 4 bases and J shed 2 bases, with 11 bases lying between them. The CDR3 nucleotides are TGCGCCAGCAGCGAAGGGATTGCCACAGATACGCAGTATTTT. It is translated as CASSEGIATDTQYF.

The rearrangement joins TRBV5-4 to TRBJ2-1; 11 bases fit TRBD2. The ends lost 4 bases at V and 2 bases at J; junction bases unmatched: 5. The CDR3 extends over 16 amino acids. Germline CDR1 is SGHNT and CDR2 is YYREEE (reference sequence). Written as DNA, the CDR3 is TGTGCCAGCAGCGTGCGACTAGCGGGACCCTACAATGAGCAGTTCTTC. Its protein is CASSVRLAGPYNEQFF.

The chain links TRBV27 to TRBJ1-4; 8 bases map to TRBD1. The germline V gene encodes CDR1 MNHEY and CDR2 SMNVEV (reference sequence). Trimming removed 4 bases from V and 8 bases from J; junction bases left unmatched: 18. The CDR3 consists of 18 residues. CDR3 bases: TGTGCCAGCAGTTCGGGACAGGCGAAGGGAGGGATCTCGGAAAAACTGTTTTTT. Its translation is CASSSGQAKGGISEKLFF.

The V and J genes are TRBV28 and TRBJ2-1; TRBD1 or TRBD2 may be the D gene (5 bases each). CDR3 length equals 16 residues. CDR1 is MDHEN, CDR2 SYDVKM, per germline. Trimming removed 4 bases from V and 0 bases from J, with 13 bases in between. CDR3 sequence (DNA): TGTGCCAGCAGTTCCCCGAGGGGTCGCTCCTACAATGAGCAGTTCTTC. Its translation is CASSSPRGRSYNEQFF.

The CDR3 region has the DNA TGCGCCAGCAGCCGATGGACAGGGTTTCAAGAGACCCAGTACTTC. Translation gives CASSRWTGFQETQYF. This chain joins TRBV10-2 and TRBJ2-5; 8 bases are a match to TRBD1. Per the germline V gene, CDR1 is WSHSY and CDR2 is SAAADI. The CDR3 is 15 residues long. V lost 6 bases, J lost 2 bases, and 8 bases stayed unmatched.

The V and J genes are TRBV7-2 and TRBJ2-7; the match to TRBD1 covers 9 bases. Per the germline V gene, CDR1 is SGHTA and CDR2 is FQGNSA. V lost 5 bases, J lost 6 bases, and 11 bases stayed unmatched. The CDR3 is 15 amino acids. The CDR3 sequence: CASSNGGQGLAEQYF. CDR3 DNA sequence: TGTGCCAGCAGCAATGGGGGACAGGGTTTGGCCGAGCAGTACTTC. Supplemented by reference TRBV7-2 and TRBJ2-7, the full variable domain reads GAGVSQSPSNKVTEKGKDVELRCDPISGHTALYWYRQSLGQGLEFLIYFQGNSAPDKSGLPSDRFSAERTGGSVSTLTIQRTQQEDSAVYLCASSNGGQGLAEQYFGPGTRLTVT.